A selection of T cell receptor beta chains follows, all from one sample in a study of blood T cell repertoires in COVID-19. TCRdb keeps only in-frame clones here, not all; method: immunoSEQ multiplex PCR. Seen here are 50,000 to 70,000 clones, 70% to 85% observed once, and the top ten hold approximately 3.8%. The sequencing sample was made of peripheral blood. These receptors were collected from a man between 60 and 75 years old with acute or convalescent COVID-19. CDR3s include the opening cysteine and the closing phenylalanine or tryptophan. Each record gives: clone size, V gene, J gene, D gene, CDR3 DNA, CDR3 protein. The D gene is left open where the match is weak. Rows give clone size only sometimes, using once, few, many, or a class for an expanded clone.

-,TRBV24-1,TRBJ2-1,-,TGTGCCACCTCTGGACAGATTTACAATGAGCAGTTCTTC,CATSGQIYNEQFF
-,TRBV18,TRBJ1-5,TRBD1,TGTGCCAGCTCACTGGACAGGGGTGGACAGCCCCAGCATTTT,CASSLDRGGQPQHF
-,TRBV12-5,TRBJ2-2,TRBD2,TGTGCTAGTAGGGGAGGGAGCGTAAACACCGGGGAGCTGTTTTTT,CASRGGSVNTGELFF
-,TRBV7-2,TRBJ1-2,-,TGTGCCAGCAGCTTAGGGCCTACCGGGACACCGTACACCTTC,CASSLGPTGTPYTF
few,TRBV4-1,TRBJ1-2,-,TGCGCCAGCAGCCAACCAGACCGGGACAAGACCTATGGCTACACCTTC,CASSQPDRDKTYGYTF
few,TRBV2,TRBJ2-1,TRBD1,TGTGCCAGCAGTGAACAGACAGGGAATGAGCAGTTCTTC,CASSEQTGNEQFF
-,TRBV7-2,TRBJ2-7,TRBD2,TGTGCCAGCAGCTTCGGGACTAGCGGGAGTTACGAGCAGTACTTC,CASSFGTSGSYEQYF
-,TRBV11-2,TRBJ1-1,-,TGTGCCAGCAGCTTAAATGTTGGAGGGGTTTTCTTT,CASSLNVGGVFF
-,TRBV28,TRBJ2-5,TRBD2,TGTGCCAGCAGTCCGTGGGGGGGAGCGGTAAGACAAGAGACCCAGTACTTC,CASSPWGGAVRQETQYF
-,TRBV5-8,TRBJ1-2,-,TGTGCCAACGCTCAGGGGAACTATGGCTACACCTTC,CANAQGNYGYTF
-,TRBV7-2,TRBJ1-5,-,TGTGCCAGCAGCCCCCGGGGGGGCGGTACGAGCAATCAGCCCCAGCATTTT,CASSPRGGGTSNQPQHF
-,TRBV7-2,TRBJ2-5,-,TGTGCCAGCAGCTGGTCCAGGGTTCCCCAAGAGACCCAGTACTTC,CASSWSRVPQETQYF
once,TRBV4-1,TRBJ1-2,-,TGCGCCAGCAGCCAAGATCGACAGAACTATGGCTACACCTTC,CASSQDRQNYGYTF
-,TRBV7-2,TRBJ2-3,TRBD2,TGTGCCAGCAGCTTAGTCGGCGGGAGAGGGACAGATACGCAGTATTTT,CASSLVGGRGTDTQYF
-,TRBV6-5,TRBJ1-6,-,TGTGCCAGCAGGTTGGCCCGCCTTGTATTATCACCCCTCCACTTT,CASRLARLVLSPLHF